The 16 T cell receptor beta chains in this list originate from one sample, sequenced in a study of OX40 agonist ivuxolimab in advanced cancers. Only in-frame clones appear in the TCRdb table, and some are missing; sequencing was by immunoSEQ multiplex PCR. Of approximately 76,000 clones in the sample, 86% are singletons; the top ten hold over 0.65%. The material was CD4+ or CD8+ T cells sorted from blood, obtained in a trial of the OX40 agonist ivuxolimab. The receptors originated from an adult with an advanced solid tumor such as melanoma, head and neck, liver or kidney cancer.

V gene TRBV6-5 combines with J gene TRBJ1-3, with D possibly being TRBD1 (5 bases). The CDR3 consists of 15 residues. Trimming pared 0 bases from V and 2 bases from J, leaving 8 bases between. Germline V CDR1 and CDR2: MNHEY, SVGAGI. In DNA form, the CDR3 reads TGTGCCAGCAGTTACTCGGGGGGTGCTGGAAACACCATATATTTT. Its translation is CASSYSGGAGNTIYF.

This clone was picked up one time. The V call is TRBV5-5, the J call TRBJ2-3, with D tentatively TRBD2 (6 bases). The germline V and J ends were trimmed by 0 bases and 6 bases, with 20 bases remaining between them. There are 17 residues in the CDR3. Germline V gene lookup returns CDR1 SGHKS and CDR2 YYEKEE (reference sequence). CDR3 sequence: CASSLGHFSSLADTQYF. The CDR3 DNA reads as TGTGCCAGCAGCTTGGGCCATTTTAGCTCCCTAGCGGATACGCAGTATTTT. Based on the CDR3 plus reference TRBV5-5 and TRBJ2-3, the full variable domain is DAGVTQSPTHLIKTRGQQVTLRCSPISGHKSVSWYQQVLGQGPQFIFQYYEKEERGRGNFPDRFSARQFPNYSSELNVNALLLGDSALYLCASSLGHFSSLADTQYFGPGTRLTVL.

CDR3 protein: CASSDTAGSYNEQFF. CDR3 in DNA: TGCGCCAGCAGTGATACGGCAGGGTCGTACAATGAGCAGTTCTTC. The rearrangement joins TRBV10-1 to TRBJ2-1, with D tentatively TRBD1 (5 bases). The germline gives CDR1 WNHNN, CDR2 SYGVQD (reference sequence). Trimming shortened V by 3 bases and J by 4 bases, and 13 bases separated the two germline ends. This CDR3 is built from 15 residues.

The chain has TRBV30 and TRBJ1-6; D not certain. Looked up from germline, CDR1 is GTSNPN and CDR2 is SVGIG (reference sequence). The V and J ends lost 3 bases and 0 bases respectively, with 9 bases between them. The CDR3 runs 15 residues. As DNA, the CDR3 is TGTGCCTGGAGGGCCGAAAGCTCCTATAATTCACCCCTCCACTTT. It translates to CAWRAESSYNSPLHF.

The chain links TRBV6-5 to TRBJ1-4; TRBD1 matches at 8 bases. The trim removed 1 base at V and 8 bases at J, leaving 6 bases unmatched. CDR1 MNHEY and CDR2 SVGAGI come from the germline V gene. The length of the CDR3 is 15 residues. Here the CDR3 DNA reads TGTGCCAGCAGTTACTTCACAGGGGGAGGCGAAAAACTGTTTTTT. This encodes CASSYFTGGGEKLFF.

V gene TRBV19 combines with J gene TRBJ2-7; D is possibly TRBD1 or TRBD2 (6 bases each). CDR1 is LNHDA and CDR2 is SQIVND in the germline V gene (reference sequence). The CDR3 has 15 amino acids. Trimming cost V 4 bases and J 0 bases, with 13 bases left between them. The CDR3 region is CASSTGALSSYEQYF. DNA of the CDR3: TGTGCCAGTAGTACGGGGGCGTTGAGCTCCTACGAGCAGTACTTC. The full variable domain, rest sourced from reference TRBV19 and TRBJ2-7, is DGGITQSPKYLFRKEGQNVTLSCEQNLNHDAMYWYRQDPGQGLRLIYYSQIVNDFQKGDIAEGYSVSREKKESFPLTVTSAQKNPTAFYLCASSTGALSSYEQYFGPGTRLTVT.

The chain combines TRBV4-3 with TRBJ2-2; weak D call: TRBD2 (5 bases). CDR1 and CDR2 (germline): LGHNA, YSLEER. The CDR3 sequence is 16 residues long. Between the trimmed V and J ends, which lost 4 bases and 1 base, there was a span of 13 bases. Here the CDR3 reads CASSPRGGQNTGELFF. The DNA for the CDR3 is TGCGCCAGCAGCCCCCGAGGAGGTCAGAACACCGGGGAGCTGTTTTTT.

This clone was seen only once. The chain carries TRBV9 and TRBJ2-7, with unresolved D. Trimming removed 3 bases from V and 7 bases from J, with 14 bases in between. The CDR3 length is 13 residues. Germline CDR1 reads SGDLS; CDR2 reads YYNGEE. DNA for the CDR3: TGTGCCAGCAGCGCACGACTGAATTCTGAGCAGTACTTC. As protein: CASSARLNSEQYF.

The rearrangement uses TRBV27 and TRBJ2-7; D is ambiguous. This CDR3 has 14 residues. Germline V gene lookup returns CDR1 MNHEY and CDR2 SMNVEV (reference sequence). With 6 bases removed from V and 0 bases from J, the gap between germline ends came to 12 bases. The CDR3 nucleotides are TGTGCCAGCAGCTTCACCGGCACCTCCTACGAGCAGTACTTC. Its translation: CASSFTGTSYEQYF.

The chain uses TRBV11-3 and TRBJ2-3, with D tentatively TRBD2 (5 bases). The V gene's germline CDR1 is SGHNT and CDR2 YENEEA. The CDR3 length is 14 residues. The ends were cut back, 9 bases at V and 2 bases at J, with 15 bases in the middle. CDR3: CASKLDSFTDTQYF. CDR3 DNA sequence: TGTGCCAGTAAATTGGACTCGTTCACAGATACGCAGTATTTT.

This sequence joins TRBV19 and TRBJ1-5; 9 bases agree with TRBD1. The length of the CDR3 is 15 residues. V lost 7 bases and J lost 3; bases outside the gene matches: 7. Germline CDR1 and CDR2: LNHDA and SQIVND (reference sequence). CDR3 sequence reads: CASTPTGGNNQPQHF. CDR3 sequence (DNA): TGTGCCAGTACCCCGACAGGGGGTAACAATCAGCCCCAGCATTTT.

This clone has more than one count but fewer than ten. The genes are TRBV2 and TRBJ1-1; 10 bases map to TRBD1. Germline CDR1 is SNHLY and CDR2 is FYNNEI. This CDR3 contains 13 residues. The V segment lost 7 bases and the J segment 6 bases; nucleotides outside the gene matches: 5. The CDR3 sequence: CASMGQGIPEAFF. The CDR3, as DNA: TGTGCCAGCATGGGACAGGGGATCCCTGAAGCTTTCTTT.

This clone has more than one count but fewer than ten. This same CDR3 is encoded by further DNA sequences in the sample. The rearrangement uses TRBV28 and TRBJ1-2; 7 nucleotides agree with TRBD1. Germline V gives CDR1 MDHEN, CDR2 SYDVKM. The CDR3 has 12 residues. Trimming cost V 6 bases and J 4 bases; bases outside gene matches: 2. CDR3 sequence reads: CASRRTGYGYTF. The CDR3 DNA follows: TGTGCCAGCAGGAGGACAGGCTATGGCTACACCTTC.

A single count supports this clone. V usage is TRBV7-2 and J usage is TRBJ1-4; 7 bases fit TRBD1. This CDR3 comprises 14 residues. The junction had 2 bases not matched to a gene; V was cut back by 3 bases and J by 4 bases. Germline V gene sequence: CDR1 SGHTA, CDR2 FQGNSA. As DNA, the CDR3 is TGTGCCAGCAGCTTCAGGGGGAGTAATGAAAAACTGTTTTTT. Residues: CASSFRGSNEKLFF.

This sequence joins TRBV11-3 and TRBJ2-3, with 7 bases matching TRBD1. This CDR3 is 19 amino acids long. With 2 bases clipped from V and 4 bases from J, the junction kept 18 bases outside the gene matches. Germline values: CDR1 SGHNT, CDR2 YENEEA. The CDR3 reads CASSLFLSSGGKLSDTQYF. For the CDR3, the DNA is TGTGCCAGCAGCTTATTCTTAAGTTCAGGGGGTAAGTTGTCAGATACGCAGTATTTT.

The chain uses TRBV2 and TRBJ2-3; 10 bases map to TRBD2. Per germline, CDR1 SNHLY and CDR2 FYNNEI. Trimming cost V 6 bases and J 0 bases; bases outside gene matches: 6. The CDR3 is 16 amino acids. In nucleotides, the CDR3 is TGTGCCAGCAGGGTGGGACTAGCGACAAGCACAGATACGCAGTATTTT. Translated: CASRVGLATSTDTQYF.